This record looks at one T cell receptor beta chain sequence and its context. Antigen unknown. The data were obtained in a study of cytomegalovirus exposure and HLA in healthy donors. Findings and caveats of the study: Only CMV serostatus was available as immune exposure information. What was likely a sequencing artifact was a cluster of highly shared sequence variants.

Amplification used 60 Vbeta primers and 13 Jbeta primers. Method: immunoSEQ multiplex PCR; TCRdb's copy keeps in-frame clones and lacks some. The sample consists of hundreds of thousands of clones, roughly 90% of them appearing once. The germline CDR1 and CDR2 sequences are SGDLS and YYNGEE. Germline trimming cut 4 bases from V and 0 bases from J; bases unmatched to any gene: 15. This CDR3 contains 19 residues. The genes are TRBV9 and TRBJ2-3; 9 bases are shared with TRBD2. The TCR comes from a woman aged 18 to 35 in good health and CMV-seronegative. Sequenced sample: PBMCs. The CDR3 DNA follows: TGTGCCAGCAGCCTCCGGGAGTTAGCGGGGGCCCCTAGCACAGATACGCAGTATTTT. Translating it yields CASSLRELAGAPSTDTQYF.